This TCR beta chain came from a study of cytomegalovirus exposure and HLA in healthy donors. Everyone who donated was a healthy bone marrow donor. Amplification used 60 Vbeta primers and 13 Jbeta primers. Profiled with immunoSEQ multiplex PCR; TCRdb holds only in-frame clones, not every one. The data contain about 98,000 clones, around 70% of them seen just once; the ten biggest clones take up roughly 1.2%. The CDR3 is 18 amino acids. V was pared by 6 bases and J by 6 bases, with 11 bases of the junction left unmatched. Per germline, CDR1 MNHEY and CDR2 SMNVEV (reference sequence). This clone came up once.

V usage is TRBV27 and J usage is TRBJ2-1, with 16 positions matching TRBD2. The sequence derives from a female donor in good health and CMV-seronegative. The sequenced sample consisted of PBMCs. The CDR3 is CASRPGLAGGPRVNEQFF. DNA of the CDR3: TGTGCCAGCAGACCGGGACTAGCGGGAGGGCCTAGGGTCAATGAGCAGTTCTTC.